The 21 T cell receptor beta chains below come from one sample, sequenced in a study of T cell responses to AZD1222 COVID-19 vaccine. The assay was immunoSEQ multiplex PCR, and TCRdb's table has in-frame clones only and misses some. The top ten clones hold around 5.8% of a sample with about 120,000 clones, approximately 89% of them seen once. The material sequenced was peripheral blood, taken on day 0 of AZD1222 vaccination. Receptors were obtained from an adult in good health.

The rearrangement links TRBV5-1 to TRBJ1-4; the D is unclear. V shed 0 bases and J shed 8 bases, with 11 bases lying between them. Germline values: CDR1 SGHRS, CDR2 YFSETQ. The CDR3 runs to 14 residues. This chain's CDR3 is CASSLGQEGEKLFF. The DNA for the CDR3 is TGCGCCAGCAGCTTGGGCCAGGAGGGCGAAAAACTGTTTTTT.

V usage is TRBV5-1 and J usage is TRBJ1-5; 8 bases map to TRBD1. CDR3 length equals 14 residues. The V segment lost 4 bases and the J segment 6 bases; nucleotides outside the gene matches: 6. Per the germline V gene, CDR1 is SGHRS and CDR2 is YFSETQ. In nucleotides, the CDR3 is TGCGCCAGCAGCAACGGACAGGGCGGTCAGCCCCAGCATTTT. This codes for CASSNGQGGQPQHF.

CDR3 nucleotide sequence: TGTGCCAGCAGCCAAGAAGGGTCAGCGAACACTGAAGCTTTCTTT. It yields the protein CASSQEGSANTEAFF. The rearrangement uses TRBV3-1 (or the pseudogene TRBV3-2) and TRBJ1-1; the D is unclear. The CDR3 runs 15 residues. Germline V gene data show CDR1 as LGHDT and CDR2 as YNNKEL (reference sequence). Trimming cost V 0 bases and J 1 base, with 9 bases left between them.

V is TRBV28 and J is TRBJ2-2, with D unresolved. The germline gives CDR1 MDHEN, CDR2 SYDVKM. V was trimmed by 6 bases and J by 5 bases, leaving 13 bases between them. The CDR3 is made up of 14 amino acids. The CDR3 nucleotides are TGTGCCAGCAGAAATTCTCCTAGAACCGGGGAGCTGTTTTTT. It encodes CASRNSPRTGELFF.

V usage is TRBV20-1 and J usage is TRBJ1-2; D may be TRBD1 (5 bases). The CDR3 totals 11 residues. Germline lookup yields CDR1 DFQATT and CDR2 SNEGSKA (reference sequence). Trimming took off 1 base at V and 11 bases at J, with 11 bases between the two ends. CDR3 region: CSARGQGQYTF. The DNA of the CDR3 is TGCAGTGCTAGAGGGCAGGGCCAGTACACCTTC.

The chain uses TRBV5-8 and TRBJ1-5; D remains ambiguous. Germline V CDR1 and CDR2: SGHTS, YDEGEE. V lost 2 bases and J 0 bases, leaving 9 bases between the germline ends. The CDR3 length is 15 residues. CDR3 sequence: CASSLRGFSNQPQHF. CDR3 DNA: TGTGCCAGCAGCTTAAGAGGGTTTAGCAATCAGCCCCAGCATTTT.

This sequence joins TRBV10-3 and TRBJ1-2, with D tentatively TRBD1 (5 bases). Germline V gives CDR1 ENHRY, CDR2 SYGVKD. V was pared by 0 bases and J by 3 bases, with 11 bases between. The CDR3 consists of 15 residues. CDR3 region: CAISESPGTHYGYTF. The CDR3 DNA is TGTGCCATCAGTGAGTCTCCCGGGACCCACTATGGCTACACCTTC.

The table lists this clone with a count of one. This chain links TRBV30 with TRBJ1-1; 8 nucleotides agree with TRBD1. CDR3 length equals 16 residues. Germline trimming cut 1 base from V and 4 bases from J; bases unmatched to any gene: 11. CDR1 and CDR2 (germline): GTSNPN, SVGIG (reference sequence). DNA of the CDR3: TGTGCCTGGAGTGCCGACCGGACAGGGCTGGGCACTGAAGCTTTCTTT. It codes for CAWSADRTGLGTEAFF.

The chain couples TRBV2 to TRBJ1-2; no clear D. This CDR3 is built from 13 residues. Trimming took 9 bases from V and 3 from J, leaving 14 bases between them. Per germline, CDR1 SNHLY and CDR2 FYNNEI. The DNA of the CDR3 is TGTGCCAGTAGCGGCCTTGAGTACTATGGCTACACCTTC. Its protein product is CASSGLEYYGYTF.

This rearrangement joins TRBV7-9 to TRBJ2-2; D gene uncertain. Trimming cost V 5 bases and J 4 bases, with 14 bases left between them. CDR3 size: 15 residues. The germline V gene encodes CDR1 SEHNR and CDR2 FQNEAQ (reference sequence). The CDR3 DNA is TGTGCCAGCAGCCCAAATAGCCGTGGCACCGGGGAGCTGTTTTTT. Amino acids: CASSPNSRGTGELFF. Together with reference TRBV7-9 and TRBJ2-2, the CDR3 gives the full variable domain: DTGVSQNPRHKITKRGQNVTFRCDPISEHNRLYWYRQTLGQGPEFLTYFQNEAQLEKSRLLSDRFSAERPKGSFSTLEIQRTEQGDSAMYLCASSPNSRGTGELFFGEGSRLTVL.

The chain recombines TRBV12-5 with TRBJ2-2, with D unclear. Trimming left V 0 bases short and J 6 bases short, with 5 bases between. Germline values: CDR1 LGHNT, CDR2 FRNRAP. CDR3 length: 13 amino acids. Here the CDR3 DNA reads TGTGCTAGTGGTTTGGTAACAGCCGGGGAGCTGTTTTTT. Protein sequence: CASGLVTAGELFF.

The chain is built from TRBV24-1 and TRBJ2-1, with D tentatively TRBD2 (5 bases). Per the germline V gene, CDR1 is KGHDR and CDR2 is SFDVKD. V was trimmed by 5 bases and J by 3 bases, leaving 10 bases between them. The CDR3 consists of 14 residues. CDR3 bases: TGTGCCACCAGTGCCCAGGAGGACTACAATGAGCAGTTCTTC. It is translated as CATSAQEDYNEQFF.

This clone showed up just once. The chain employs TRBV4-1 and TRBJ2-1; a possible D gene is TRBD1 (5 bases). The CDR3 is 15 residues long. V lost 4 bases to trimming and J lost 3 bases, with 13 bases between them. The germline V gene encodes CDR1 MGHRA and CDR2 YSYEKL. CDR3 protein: CASSPRATDYNEQFF. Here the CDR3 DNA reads TGCGCCAGCAGCCCCAGGGCTACGGACTACAATGAGCAGTTCTTC.

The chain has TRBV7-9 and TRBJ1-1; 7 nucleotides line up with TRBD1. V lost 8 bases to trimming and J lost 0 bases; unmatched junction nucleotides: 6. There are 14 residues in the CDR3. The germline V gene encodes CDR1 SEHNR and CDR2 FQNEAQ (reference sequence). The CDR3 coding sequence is TGTGCCAGCGGGAAGGGACAGATGAACACTGAAGCTTTCTTT. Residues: CASGKGQMNTEAFF.

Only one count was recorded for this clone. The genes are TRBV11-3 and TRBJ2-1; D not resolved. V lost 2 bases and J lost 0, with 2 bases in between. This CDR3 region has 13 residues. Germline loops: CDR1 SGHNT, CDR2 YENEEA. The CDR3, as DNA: TGTGCCAGCAGCTTAAACTCCTACAATGAGCAGTTCTTC. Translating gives CASSLNSYNEQFF.

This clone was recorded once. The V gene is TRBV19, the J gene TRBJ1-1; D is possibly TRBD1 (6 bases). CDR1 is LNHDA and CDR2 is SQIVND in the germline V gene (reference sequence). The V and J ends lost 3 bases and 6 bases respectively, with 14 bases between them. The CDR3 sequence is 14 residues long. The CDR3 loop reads CASSIGRGGSEAFF. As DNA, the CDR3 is TGTGCCAGTAGTATTGGCAGGGGTGGCTCTGAAGCTTTCTTT.

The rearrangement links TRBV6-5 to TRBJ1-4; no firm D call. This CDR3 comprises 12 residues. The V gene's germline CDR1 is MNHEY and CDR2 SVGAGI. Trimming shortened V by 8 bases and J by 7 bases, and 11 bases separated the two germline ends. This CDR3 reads CASRRIGEKLFF. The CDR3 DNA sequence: TGTGCCAGCCGCCGGATTGGTGAAAAACTGTTTTTT.

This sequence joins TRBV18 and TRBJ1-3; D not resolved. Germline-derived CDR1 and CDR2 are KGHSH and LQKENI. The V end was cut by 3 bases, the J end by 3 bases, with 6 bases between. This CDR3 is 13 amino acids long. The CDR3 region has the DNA TGTGCCAGCTCACCGGCAGTTGGAAACACCATATATTTT. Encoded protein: CASSPAVGNTIYF.

The CDR3 region is CASIAYGGRSEQYF. CDR3 nucleotide sequence: TGTGCCAGCATAGCCTATGGAGGGAGAAGTGAGCAGTACTTC. This rearrangement joins TRBV6-5 to TRBJ2-7; a weak D match, TRBD2 (6 bases). The V gene lost 7 bases and the J gene lost 7 bases, with 20 bases spanning the gap. There are 14 residues in the CDR3. Germline-derived CDR1 and CDR2 are MNHEY and SVGAGI.

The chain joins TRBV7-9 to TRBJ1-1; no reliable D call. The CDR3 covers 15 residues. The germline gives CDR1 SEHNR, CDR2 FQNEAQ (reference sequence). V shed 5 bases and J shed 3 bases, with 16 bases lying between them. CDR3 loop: CASSQREVSYTEAFF. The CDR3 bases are TGTGCCAGCAGCCAAAGAGAAGTTTCCTACACTGAAGCTTTCTTT.

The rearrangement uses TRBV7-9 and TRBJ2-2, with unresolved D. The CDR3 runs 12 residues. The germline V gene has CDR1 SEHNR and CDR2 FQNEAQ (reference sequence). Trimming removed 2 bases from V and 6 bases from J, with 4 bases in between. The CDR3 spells CASSLRPGELFF. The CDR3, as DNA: TGTGCCAGCAGCTTACGGCCCGGGGAGCTGTTTTTT.